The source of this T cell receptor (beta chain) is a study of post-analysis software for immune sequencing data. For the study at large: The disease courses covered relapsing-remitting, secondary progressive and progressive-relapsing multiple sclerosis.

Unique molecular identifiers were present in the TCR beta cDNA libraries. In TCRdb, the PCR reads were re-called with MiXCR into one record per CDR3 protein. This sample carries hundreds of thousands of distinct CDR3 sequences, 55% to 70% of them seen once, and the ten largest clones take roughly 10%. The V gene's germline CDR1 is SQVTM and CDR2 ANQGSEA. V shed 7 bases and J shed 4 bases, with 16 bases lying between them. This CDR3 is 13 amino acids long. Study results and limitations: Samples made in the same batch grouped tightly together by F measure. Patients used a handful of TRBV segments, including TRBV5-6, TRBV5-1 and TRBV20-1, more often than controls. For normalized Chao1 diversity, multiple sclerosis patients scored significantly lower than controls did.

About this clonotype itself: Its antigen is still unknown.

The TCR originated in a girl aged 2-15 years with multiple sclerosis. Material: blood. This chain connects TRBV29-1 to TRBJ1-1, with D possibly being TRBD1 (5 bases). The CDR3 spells CSAAGREGTEAFF. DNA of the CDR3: TGCAGCGCCGCAGGGCGTGAGGGCACTGAAGCTTTCTTT. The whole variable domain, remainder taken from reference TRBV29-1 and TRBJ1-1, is SAVISQKPSRDICQRGTSLTIQCQVDSQVTMMFWYRQQPGQSLTLIATANQGSEATYESGFVIDKFPISRPNLTFSTLTVSNMSPEDSSIYLCSAAGREGTEAFFGQGTRLTVV.